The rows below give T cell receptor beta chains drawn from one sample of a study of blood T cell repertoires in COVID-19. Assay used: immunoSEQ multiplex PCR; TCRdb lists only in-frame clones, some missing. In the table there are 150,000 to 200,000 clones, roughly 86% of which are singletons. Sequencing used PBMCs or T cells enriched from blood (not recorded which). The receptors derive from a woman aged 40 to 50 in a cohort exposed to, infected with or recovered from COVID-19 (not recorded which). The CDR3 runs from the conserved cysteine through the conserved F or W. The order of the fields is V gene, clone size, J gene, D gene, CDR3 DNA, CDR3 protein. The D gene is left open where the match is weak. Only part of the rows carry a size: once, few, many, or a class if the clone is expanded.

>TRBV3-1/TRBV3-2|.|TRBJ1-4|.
TGTGCCAGCAGCCAAGAGGGTTTTGGGGCAGTGGAAAAACTGTTTTTT
CASSQEGFGAVEKLFF
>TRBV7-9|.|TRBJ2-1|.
TGTGCCAGCAGCTTAGGAGGGAACCCCTACAATGAGCAGTTCTTC
CASSLGGNPYNEQFF
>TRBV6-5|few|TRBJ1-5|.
TGTGCCAGCAGCGGGACACGGAGCGCGACCCAGCATTTT
CASSGTRSATQHF
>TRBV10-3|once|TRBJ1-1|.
TGTGCCATCAGAGGTTCGGGTGAAGCTTTCTTT
CAIRGSGEAFF
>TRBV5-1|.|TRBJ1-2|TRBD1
TGCGCCAGCCACAAAATCCGACAGGGCGAGGGACTCTATGGCTACACCTTC
CASHKIRQGEGLYGYTF
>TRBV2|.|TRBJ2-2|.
TGTGCCAGCAGTGATGCGGCCGGCCAAACCGGGGAGCTGTTTTTT
CASSDAAGQTGELFF
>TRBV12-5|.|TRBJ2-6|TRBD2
TGTGCTAGTGGTTGGACTAGCGGCTACTCTGGGGCCAACGTCCTGACTTTC
CASGWTSGYSGANVLTF
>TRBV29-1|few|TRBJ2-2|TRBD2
TGCAGCGTTGCAGAGCGGGAGTACACCGGGGAGCTGTTTTTT
CSVAEREYTGELFF
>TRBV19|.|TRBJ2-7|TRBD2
TGTGCCAGTAGCAAACTAGCGGGAAGCTCCTACGAGCAGTACTTC
CASSKLAGSSYEQYF
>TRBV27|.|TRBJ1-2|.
TGTGCCAGCAGTCGCAGGGCGATTAACTATGGCTACACCTTC
CASSRRAINYGYTF
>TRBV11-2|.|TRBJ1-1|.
TGTGCCAGCAGCTTAGTGAGTGGGCTTGAAGCTTTCTTT
CASSLVSGLEAFF
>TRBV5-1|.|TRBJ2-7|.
TGCGCCAGCAGCCTGGGGGCGGGGGAGCAGTACTTC
CASSLGAGEQYF
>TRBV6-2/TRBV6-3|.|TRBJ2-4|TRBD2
TGTGCCAGCAGCCCTTCGGCGGGGGGGCAAGACATTCAGTACTTC
CASSPSAGGQDIQYF
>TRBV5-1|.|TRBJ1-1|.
TGCGCCAGCAGCGACCCTATGGGGGGGTCTCTGAACACTGAAGCTTTCTTT
CASSDPMGGSLNTEAFF
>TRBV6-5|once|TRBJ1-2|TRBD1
TGTGCCAGCAGTCTCCGGGACAGACCCTATGGCTACACCTTC
CASSLRDRPYGYTF
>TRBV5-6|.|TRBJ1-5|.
TGTGCCAGCAGCTTGGGGGACACTCCCCAGCATTTT
CASSLGDTPQHF
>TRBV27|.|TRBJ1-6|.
TGTGCCAGCAGTACCCGGTCGAACTTTGCGTCCTATAATTCACCCCTCCACTTT
CASSTRSNFASYNSPLHF
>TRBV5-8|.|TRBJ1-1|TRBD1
TGTGCCAGCAGCCCGGGACAGAGCCTCTCCGAGGGCACTGAAGCTTTCTTT
CASSPGQSLSEGTEAFF
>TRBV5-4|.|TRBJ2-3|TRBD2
TGTGCCAGCAGCTTGGGACTAGCGGGAGAGGATACGCAGTATTTT
CASSLGLAGEDTQYF
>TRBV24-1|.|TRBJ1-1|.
TGTGCCACCAGTGATGACACAGGGCCCGAAGCTTTCTTT
CATSDDTGPEAFF
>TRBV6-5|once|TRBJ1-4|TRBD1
TGTGCCAGCAGCTTGACAGGGGGGGAAAAACTGTTTTTT
CASSLTGGEKLFF
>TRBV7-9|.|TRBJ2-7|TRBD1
TGTGCCAGCAGCCCCCCGATGACAGGGCGCGAGCAGTACTTC
CASSPPMTGREQYF
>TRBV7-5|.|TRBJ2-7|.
TGTGTCAGAAGCTTCGCAGGGTACGGCGAGCAGTACTTC
CVRSFAGYGEQYF
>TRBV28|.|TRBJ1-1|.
TGTGCCAGCAGACCCCCGACCGGGAGTGGGACTGAAGCTTTCTTT
CASRPPTGSGTEAFF
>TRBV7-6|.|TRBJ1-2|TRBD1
TGTGCCAGCAGCTTAACCTCCAGGACAGGGGAAGGCTACACCTTC
CASSLTSRTGEGYTF
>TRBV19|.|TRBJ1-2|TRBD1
TGTGCCAGTAGTCCAGGGACAGGACCCTCCTATGGCTACACCTTC
CASSPGTGPSYGYTF
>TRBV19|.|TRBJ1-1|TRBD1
TGTGCCAGTAGTATGGACAGGGAGGCCACTGAAGCTTTCTTT
CASSMDREATEAFF
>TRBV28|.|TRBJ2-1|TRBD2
TGTGCCAGCAGTCCGACTAGCGGGGCCTCTAATGAGCAGTTCTTC
CASSPTSGASNEQFF
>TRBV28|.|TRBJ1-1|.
TGTGCCAGCGGGGCATTCACGAACACTGAAGCTTTCTTT
CASGAFTNTEAFF
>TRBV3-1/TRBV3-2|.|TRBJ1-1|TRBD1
TGTGCCAGCAGCCAAGTTGGGACAGGGGGGAACACTGAAGCTTTCTTT
CASSQVGTGGNTEAFF
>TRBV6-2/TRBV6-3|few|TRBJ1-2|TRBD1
TGTGCCAGCAGCTTCGGACAGGGTTATGGCTACACCTTC
CASSFGQGYGYTF
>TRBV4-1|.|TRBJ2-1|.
TGCGCCAGCAGCCATCCGGGCAGGACTATCGAGCAGTTCTTC
CASSHPGRTIEQFF
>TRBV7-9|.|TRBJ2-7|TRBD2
TGTGCCAGCAGCTCCGGACTAGGCCCCTACGAGCAGTACTTC
CASSSGLGPYEQYF
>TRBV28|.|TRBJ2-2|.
TGTGCCAGCAGTTTATTGACGGGGAGGAGCACCGGGGAGCTGTTTTTT
CASSLLTGRSTGELFF
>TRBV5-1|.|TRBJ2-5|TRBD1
TGCGCCAGCAGCTGGGGGGACAGGGAAGAGACCCAGTACTTC
CASSWGDREETQYF
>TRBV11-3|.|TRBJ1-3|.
TGTGCCAGCAGCTTAAGAGGTCCTGGAAACACCATATATTTT
CASSLRGPGNTIYF
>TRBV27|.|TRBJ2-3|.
TGTGCCAGCAGGTCCCCTGAGCGCGGCACAGATACGCAGTATTTT
CASRSPERGTDTQYF
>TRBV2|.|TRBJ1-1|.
TGTGCCAGCGAACCGTTGGGACAACAGAACACTGAAGCTTTCTTT
CASEPLGQQNTEAFF
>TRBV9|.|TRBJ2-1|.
TGTGCCAGCAGCGTAGGTACTCCCGCGTACAATGAGCAGTTCTTC
CASSVGTPAYNEQFF
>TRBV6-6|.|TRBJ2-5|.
TGTGCCAGCGGGGGGGACAGGCAGACCCAGTACTTC
CASGGDRQTQYF
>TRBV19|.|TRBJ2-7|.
TGTGCCAGTAGTATAGCTAACCCCCCCGCCGAGCAGTACTTC
CASSIANPPAEQYF
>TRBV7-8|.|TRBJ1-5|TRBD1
TGTGCCAGCAGCCAGGGGGCTCGCAATCAGCCCCAGCATTTT
CASSQGARNQPQHF
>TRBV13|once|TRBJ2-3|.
TGTGCCAGCAGCTTAGAGATGCGGAGTGGAGGTACGCAGTATTTT
CASSLEMRSGGTQYF
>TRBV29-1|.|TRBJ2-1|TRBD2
TGCAGCGTGCTCGGGACTAGCGGAATACATGAGCAGTTCTTC
CSVLGTSGIHEQFF
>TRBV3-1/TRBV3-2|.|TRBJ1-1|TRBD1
TGTGCCAGCAGCCAAGACTACAGGGGGGGAACTGAAGCTTTCTTT
CASSQDYRGGTEAFF
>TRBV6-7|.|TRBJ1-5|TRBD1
TGTGCCAGCAGTTATACCGGGACAGGGGCTGCGCGGGGAGATCAGCCCCAGCATTTT
CASSYTGTGAARGDQPQHF
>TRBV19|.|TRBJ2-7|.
TGTGCCAGTAGTATAACGGGAGTAGGCTACGAGCAGTACTTC
CASSITGVGYEQYF
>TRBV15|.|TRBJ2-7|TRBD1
TGTGCCACCAGCACCGACCGGGACAGCGAGGATACCTACGAGCAGTACTTC
CATSTDRDSEDTYEQYF
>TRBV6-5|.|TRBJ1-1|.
TGTGCCAGCAGTCCGTTCGGAGAGAACACTGAAGCTTTCTTT
CASSPFGENTEAFF
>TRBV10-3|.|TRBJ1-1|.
TGTGCCATCAGACAGGGCGACACTGAAGCTTTCTTT
CAIRQGDTEAFF
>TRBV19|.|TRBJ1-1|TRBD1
TGTGCCAGTAGCTCCGGGACAGGGGTCACTGAAGCTTTCTTT
CASSSGTGVTEAFF